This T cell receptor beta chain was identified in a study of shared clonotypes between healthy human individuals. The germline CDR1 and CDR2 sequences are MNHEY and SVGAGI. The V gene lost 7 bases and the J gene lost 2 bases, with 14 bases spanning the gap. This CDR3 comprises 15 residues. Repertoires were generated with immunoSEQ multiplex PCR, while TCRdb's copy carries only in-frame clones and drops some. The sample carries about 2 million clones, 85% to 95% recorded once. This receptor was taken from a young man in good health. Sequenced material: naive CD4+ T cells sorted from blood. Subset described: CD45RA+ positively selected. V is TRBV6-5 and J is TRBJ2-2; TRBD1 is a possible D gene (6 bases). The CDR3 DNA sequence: TGTGCCAGCAACTCAGGGGCCCTAAACACCGGGGAGCTGTTTTTT. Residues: CASNSGALNTGELFF.